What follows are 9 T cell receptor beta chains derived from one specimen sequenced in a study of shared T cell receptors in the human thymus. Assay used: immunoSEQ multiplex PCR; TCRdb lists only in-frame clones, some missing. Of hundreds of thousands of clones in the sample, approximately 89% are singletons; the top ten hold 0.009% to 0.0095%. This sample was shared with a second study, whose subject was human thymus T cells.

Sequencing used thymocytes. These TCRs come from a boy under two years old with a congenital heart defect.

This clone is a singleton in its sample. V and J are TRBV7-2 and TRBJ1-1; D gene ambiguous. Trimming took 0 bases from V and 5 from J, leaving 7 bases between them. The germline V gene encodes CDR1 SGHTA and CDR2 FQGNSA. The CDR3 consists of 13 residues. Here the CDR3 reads CASSLAPSTEAFF. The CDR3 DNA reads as TGTGCCAGCAGCTTAGCCCCTTCTACTGAAGCTTTCTTT.

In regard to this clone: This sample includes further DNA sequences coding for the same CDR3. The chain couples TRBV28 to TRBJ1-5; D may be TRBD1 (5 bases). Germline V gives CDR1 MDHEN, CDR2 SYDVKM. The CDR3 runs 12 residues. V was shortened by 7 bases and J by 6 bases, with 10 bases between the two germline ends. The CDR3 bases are TGTGCCAGCACGGGGGAGGGTCAGCCCCAGCATTTT. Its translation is CASTGEGQPQHF. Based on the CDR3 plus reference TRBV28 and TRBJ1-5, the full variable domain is DVKVTQSSRYLVKRTGEKVFLECVQDMDHENMFWYRQDPGLGLRLIYFSYDVKMKEKGDIPEGYSVSREKKERFSLILESASTNQTSMYLCASTGEGQPQHFGDGTRLSIL.

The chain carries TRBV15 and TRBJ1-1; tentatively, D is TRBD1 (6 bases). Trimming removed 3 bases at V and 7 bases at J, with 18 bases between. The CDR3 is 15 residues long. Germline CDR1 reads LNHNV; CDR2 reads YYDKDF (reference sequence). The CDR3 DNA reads TGTGCCACCAGCAGCGTAACCACCAGGACAGTTGAAGCTTTCTTT. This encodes CATSSVTTRTVEAFF.

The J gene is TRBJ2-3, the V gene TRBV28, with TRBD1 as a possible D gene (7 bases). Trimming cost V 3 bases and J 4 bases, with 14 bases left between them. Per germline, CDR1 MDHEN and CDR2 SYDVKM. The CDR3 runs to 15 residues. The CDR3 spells CASSFGGGVSDTQYF. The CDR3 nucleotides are TGTGCCAGCAGTTTTGGAGGGGGCGTTTCAGATACGCAGTATTTT. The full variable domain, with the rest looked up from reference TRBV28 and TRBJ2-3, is DVKVTQSSRYLVKRTGEKVFLECVQDMDHENMFWYRQDPGLGLRLIYFSYDVKMKEKGDIPEGYSVSREKKERFSLILESASTNQTSMYLCASSFGGGVSDTQYFGPGTRLTVL.

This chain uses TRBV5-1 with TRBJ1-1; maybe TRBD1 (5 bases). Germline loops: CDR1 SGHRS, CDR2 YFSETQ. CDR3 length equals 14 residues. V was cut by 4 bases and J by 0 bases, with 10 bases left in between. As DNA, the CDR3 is TGCGCCAGCAGCCCTGACAGCATGAACACTGAAGCTTTCTTT. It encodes CASSPDSMNTEAFF.

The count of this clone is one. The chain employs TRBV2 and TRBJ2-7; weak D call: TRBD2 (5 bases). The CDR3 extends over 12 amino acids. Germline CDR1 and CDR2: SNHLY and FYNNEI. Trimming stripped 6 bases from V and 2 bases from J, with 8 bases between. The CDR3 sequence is CASRAGPYEQYF. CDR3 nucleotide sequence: TGTGCCAGCAGGGCGGGCCCCTACGAGCAGTACTTC. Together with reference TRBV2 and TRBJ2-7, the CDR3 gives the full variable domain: EPEVTQTPSHQVTQMGQEVILRCVPISNHLYFYWYRQILGQKVEFLVSFYNNEISEKSEIFDDQFSVERPDGSNFTLKIRSTKLEDSAMYFCASRAGPYEQYFGPGTRLTVT.

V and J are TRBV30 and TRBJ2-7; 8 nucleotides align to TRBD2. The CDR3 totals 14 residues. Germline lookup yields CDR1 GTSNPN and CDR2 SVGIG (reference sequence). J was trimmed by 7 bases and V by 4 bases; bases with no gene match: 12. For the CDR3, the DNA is TGTGCCTGGAAGGCCGGCGGGAGGTCAGGGGAGCAGTACTTC. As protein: CAWKAGGRSGEQYF. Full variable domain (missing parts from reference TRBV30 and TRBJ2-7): SQTIHQWPATLVQPVGSPLSLECTVEGTSNPNLYWYRQAAGRGLQLLFYSVGIGQISSEVPQNLSASRPQDRQFILSSKKLLLSDSGFYLCAWKAGGRSGEQYFGPGTRLTVT.

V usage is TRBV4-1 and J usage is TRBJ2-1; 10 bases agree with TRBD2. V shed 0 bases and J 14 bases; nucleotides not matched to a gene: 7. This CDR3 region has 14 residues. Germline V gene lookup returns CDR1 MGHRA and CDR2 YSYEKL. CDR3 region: CASSQEERGGWKFF. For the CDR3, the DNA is TGCGCCAGCAGCCAAGAAGAGCGGGGGGGATGGAAGTTCTTC.

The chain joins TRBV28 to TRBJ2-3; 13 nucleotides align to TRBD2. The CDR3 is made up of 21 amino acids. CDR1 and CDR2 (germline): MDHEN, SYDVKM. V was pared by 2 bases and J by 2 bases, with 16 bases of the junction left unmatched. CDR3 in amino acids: CASSLGARKLAGGPTTDTQYF. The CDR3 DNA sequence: TGTGCCAGCAGTTTAGGGGCGAGGAAACTAGCGGGAGGGCCGACCACAGATACGCAGTATTTT.